The TCR beta chain under discussion was sequenced for a study of Tregs in tolerant kidney transplant recipients. For the study at large: Recipients received nonmyeloablative bone marrow transplants from related graft donors, with transient mixed chimerism. Notes on the study in general: Tolerant patients' donor-specific Tregs expanded beyond overall Tregs, suggesting antigen-driven growth.

Unstimulated regulatory T cells (CD4+CD25+CD127-), CD4+CD25- non-regulatory cells, CD4 and CD8 cells were FACS-sorted from thawed PBMCs. This clone was counted a single time. What it binds is unknown. Germline V gives CDR1 MNHEY, CDR2 SMNVEV (reference sequence). V gave up 5 bases and J gave up 7 bases, with 15 bases separating them. This CDR3 comprises 15 residues. The method was immunoSEQ multiplex PCR; TCRdb's version includes in-frame clones alone and lacks a portion of them. The table shows about 69,000 clones, with roughly 89% occurring only once. The chain has TRBV27 and TRBJ1-6; possibly TRBD1 for D (6 bases). Sample: CD4+ T cells from blood, taken before the transplant. The source of this sequence is a human donor who received a combined kidney and bone marrow transplant. CDR3: CASSPNRVQNSPLHF. CDR3 coding DNA: TGTGCCAGCAGTCCCAACAGGGTTCAAAATTCACCCCTCCACTTT.